This TCR beta chain was retrieved from a study of T cells after yellow fever vaccination. 5'RACE template switching added a universal primer site and UMIs to TCR cDNA. One entry per CDR3 protein, called by TCRdb with MiXCR from the 5' RACE reads. The sample lists approximately 610,000 distinct CDR3 sequences, 17% seen once, with roughly a sixth in the top ten. Study-wide results and caveats: CD4 and CD8 compartments shared a small share of clonotypes, likely from convergent recombination.

There are a few counts of this clonotype. Antigen unknown. The CDR3 totals 13 residues. The V gene's germline CDR1 is MNHEY and CDR2 SVGAGI. The V and J ends lost 6 bases and 9 bases respectively, with 18 bases between them. The V gene is TRBV6-5, the J gene TRBJ2-7; no reliable D call. Sequenced here: PBMCs, sampled 4 to 5 days after the first yellow fever vaccination. The TCR originated in a man between 18 and 29 years old who received the YFV17D yellow fever vaccine. The CDR3 here is CASSTRVGSVQYF. For the CDR3, the DNA is TGTGCCAGCAGCACCCGAGTGGGTTCGGTGCAGTACTTC.